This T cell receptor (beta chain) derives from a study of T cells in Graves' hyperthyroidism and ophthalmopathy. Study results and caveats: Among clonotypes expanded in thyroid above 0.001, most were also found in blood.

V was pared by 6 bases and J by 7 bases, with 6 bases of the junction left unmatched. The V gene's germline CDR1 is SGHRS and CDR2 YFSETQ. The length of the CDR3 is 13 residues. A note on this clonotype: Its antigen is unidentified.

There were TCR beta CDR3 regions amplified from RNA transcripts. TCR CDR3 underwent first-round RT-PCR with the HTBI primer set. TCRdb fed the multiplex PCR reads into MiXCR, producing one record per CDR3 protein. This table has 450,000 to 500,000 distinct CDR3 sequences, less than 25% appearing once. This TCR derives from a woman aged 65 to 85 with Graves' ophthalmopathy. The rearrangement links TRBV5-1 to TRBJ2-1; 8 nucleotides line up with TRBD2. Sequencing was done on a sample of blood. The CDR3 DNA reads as TGCGCCAGCAAAGCGGGAGTGTTAAATGAGCAGTTCTTC. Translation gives CASKAGVLNEQFF.